Below, 11 T cell receptor beta chains from the same sample are listed, as sequenced in a study of T cells in Graves' hyperthyroidism and ophthalmopathy (dated by TCRdb to the late 2010s). To prepare the library, multiplex PCR was applied. Instrument on record: Illumina HiSeq 2000. Amplification of TCR beta CDR3 regions was carried out from RNA transcripts. A first-round RT-PCR of the TCR CDR3 used the HTBI primer set with the Qiagen OneStep RT-PCR kit. TCRdb reran the public reads through fastp at Q25 and MiXCR, keeping productive beta chains. Every distinct CDR3 protein forms one entry, paired with its most common genes and DNA. The sample includes around 520,000 distinct CDR3 sequences, with approximately 15% observed a single time. Around 17% of the sample belongs to the ten largest clones. Specimen: blood. The receptors were sampled from a woman aged 18-35 years with Graves' hyperthyroidism.

In its sample, this clonotype was seen a few times. The chain is built from TRBV25-1 and TRBJ1-1; D not certain. Trimming removed 5 bases at V and 1 base at J, with 8 bases between. Per the germline V gene, CDR1 is MGHDK and CDR2 is SYGVNS. CDR3 size: 13 residues. The DNA of the CDR3 is TGTGCCAGCAGTTGGGCCGAGAACACTGAAGCTTTCTTT. Translating gives CASSWAENTEAFF.

This clonotype was seen repeatedly, ten times or more. The J gene is TRBJ1-4, the V gene TRBV18; possibly TRBD1 for D (5 bases). V was cut by 3 bases and J by 8 bases, with 22 bases left in between. Germline V CDR1 and CDR2: KGHSH, LQKENI. The CDR3 is 17 residues long. CDR3 bases: TGTGCCAGCTCACCGACCAACAGGAATGGGCCCGGGGAAAAACTGTTTTTT. This sequence encodes CASSPTNRNGPGEKLFF.

This chain links TRBV13 with TRBJ2-7; 15 bases are shared with TRBD2. The V gene end was trimmed by 5 bases and the J gene end by 3 bases; junction bases not matched to a gene: 14. The CDR3 consists of 19 residues. Germline lookup yields CDR1 PRHDT and CDR2 FYEKMQ (reference sequence). The chain's CDR3 is CASSAGGTSGRRWRYEQYF. In DNA, the CDR3 is TGTGCCAGCAGCGCTGGGGGGACTAGCGGGAGGAGATGGCGCTACGAGCAGTACTTC.

This clonotype was detected a few times. An end of the junction differs from the germline gene, which may be a read error. The chain joins TRBV3-1 to TRBJ2-2; 7 nucleotides agree with TRBD1. The CDR3 consists of 11 residues. CDR1 is LGHDT, CDR2 YNNKEL, per germline (reference sequence). Here the CDR3 reads CASSRTGDVVF. The CDR3 DNA is TGTGCCAGCAGCCGGACAGGAGATGTGGTTTTT. The variable domain in full, completed from reference TRBV3-1 and TRBJ2-2, reads DTAVSQTPKYLVTQMGNDKSIKCEQNLGHDTMYWYKQDSKKFLKIMFSYNNKELIINETVPNRFSPKSPDKAHLNLHINSLELGDSAVYFCASSRTGDVVFGEGSRLTVL.

This chain uses TRBV20-1 with TRBJ2-2, with 10 bases that match TRBD1. Germline loops: CDR1 DFQATT, CDR2 SNEGSKA (reference sequence). J lost 7 bases, V lost 5 bases, and 7 bases had no gene match. The CDR3 totals 14 residues. The CDR3 loop reads CSAPRTGGSGELFF. DNA for the CDR3: TGCAGTGCTCCCAGGACAGGGGGTAGCGGGGAGCTGTTTTTT.

This clonotype came up a few times. The chain is built from TRBV7-3 and TRBJ2-3, with TRBD2 identical over 14 bases. V lost 0 bases to trimming and J lost 6 bases; unmatched junction nucleotides: 5. Germline CDR1 is SGHTA and CDR2 is FQGTGA. CDR3 length: 17 amino acids. The DNA of the CDR3 is TGTGCCAGCAGCTTAACGGGACTAGCGGGAGTAGCGGATACGCAGTATTTT. It is translated as CASSLTGLAGVADTQYF.

This rearrangement joins TRBV28 to TRBJ2-1; D unclear. The CDR3 totals 16 residues. V gave up 4 bases and J gave up 5 bases, with 18 bases separating them. The germline CDR1 and CDR2 sequences are MDHEN and SYDVKM. The CDR3 sequence is CASSSLTGFGDNEQFF. The CDR3 DNA reads as TGTGCCAGCAGTTCCCTTACCGGGTTTGGGGACAATGAGCAGTTCTTC. The full variable domain, completed using reference TRBV28 and TRBJ2-1, is DVKVTQSSRYLVKRTGEKVFLECVQDMDHENMFWYRQDPGLGLRLIYFSYDVKMKEKGDIPEGYSVSREKKERFSLILESASTNQTSMYLCASSSLTGFGDNEQFFGPGTRLTVL.

This clonotype came up a few times. The V call is TRBV20-1, the J call TRBJ2-5; maybe TRBD2 (6 bases). Trimming shortened V by 6 bases and J by 1 base, and 15 bases separated the two germline ends. CDR3 length: 14 amino acids. The V gene's germline CDR1 is DFQATT and CDR2 SNEGSKA (reference sequence). The CDR3 loop is CSATGLASQETQYF. The CDR3 DNA reads as TGCAGTGCCACTGGGCTAGCGAGCCAAGAGACCCAGTACTTC.

This clonotype occurred a few times. This rearrangement joins TRBV5-1 to TRBJ2-1, with D perhaps given as TRBD1 or TRBD2 (7 bases each). Germline lookup yields CDR1 SGHRS and CDR2 YFSETQ. The V and J ends lost 2 bases and 4 bases respectively, with 13 bases between them. This CDR3 comprises 15 residues. The CDR3 loop is CASSFQGEGYNEQFF. In DNA form, the CDR3 reads TGCGCCAGCAGCTTCCAGGGGGAGGGTTACAATGAGCAGTTCTTC.

The rearrangement links TRBV7-9 to TRBJ1-2; possibly TRBD1 for D (5 bases). CDR1 is SEHNR, CDR2 FQNEAQ, per germline (reference sequence). V was pared by 7 bases and J by 0 bases, with 21 bases between. There are 17 residues in the CDR3. Written as DNA, the CDR3 is TGTGCCAGCACGGAAAGGGACGGATATACCCCTAACTATGGCTACACCTTC. Translating gives CASTERDGYTPNYGYTF.

This rearrangement joins TRBV3-1 to TRBJ1-1; D unresolved. The CDR3 extends over 15 amino acids. Deletions cut 0 bases from V and 0 bases from J, with 8 bases between. CDR1 and CDR2 (germline): LGHDT, YNNKEL (reference sequence). The CDR3 here is CASSQDRRMNTEAFF. The CDR3 nucleotides are TGTGCCAGCAGCCAAGATAGGCGGATGAACACTGAAGCTTTCTTT.